These T cell receptor beta chains were read from a single sample in a study of blood T cell repertoires in COVID-19. The data were produced by immunoSEQ multiplex PCR, yet TCRdb's version contains in-frame clones alone and is incomplete. The data show 200,000 to 250,000 clones, about 90% seen once. The sample comprised PBMCs or T cells enriched from blood (not recorded which). The receptors shown here come from a man aged 30-40 years who had been exposed to COVID-19. CDR3s include the opening cysteine and the closing phenylalanine or tryptophan. D genes are given only for firm matches. Not every row has a clone size; where given, it reads once, few, many or a size class.

V	size	J	D	DNA	CDR3
TRBV5-5	NA	TRBJ2-7	NA	TGTGCCAGCAGCTTTGTCCCCGGAGGGTCCTACGAGCAGTACTTC	CASSFVPGGSYEQYF
TRBV5-1	NA	TRBJ2-1	NA	TGCGCCAGCAGGAACCCCCTTTCGACTTTGAGCGATGAGCAGTTCTTC	CASRNPLSTLSDEQFF
TRBV6-2/TRBV6-3	NA	TRBJ1-2	NA	TGTGCCAGCAGTTACGACTTGGAGGGTTTTGAGTATGGCTACACCTTC	CASSYDLEGFEYGYTF
TRBV19	NA	TRBJ1-1	NA	TGTGCCAGTAGTATGTACGACAGTAACACTGAAGCTTTCTTT	CASSMYDSNTEAFF
TRBV27	NA	TRBJ1-2	NA	TGTGCCAGCAGTTTATGGTGGCAGGCGAAGGATGGCTACACCTTC	CASSLWWQAKDGYTF
TRBV5-1	NA	TRBJ2-2	NA	TGCGCCAGCGGCGGGACCCACATAAGCCTAGACACCGGGGAGCTGTTTTTT	CASGGTHISLDTGELFF
TRBV11-2	once	TRBJ2-5	TRBD1	TGTGCCAGCAGCCGGGGACAGCAAGAGACCCAGTACTTC	CASSRGQQETQYF
TRBV5-4	few	TRBJ2-1	NA	TGTGCCAGCAGGGAGGTGGGGCAGGGGCACAATGAGCAGTTCTTC	CASREVGQGHNEQFF
TRBV7-2	NA	TRBJ1-6	NA	TGTGCCAGCAGTGGCCGGGGAGGAAATAATTCACCCCTCCACTTT	CASSGRGGNNSPLHF
TRBV4-3	NA	TRBJ1-2	TRBD1	TGCGCCAGCAGCCCCCAGCCCGACAGGGAAGGTGGCTACACCTTC	CASSPQPDREGGYTF
TRBV30	NA	TRBJ1-6	TRBD1	TGTGCCTATGCGCCGGGACAGGGCTATTCACCCCTCCACTTT	CAYAPGQGYSPLHF
TRBV5-4	NA	TRBJ1-3	TRBD1	TGTGCCAGCAGCTTGGATGACAGGGCTGGAAACACCATATATTTT	CASSLDDRAGNTIYF
TRBV6-2/TRBV6-3	NA	TRBJ2-7	TRBD2	TGTGCCAGCAGCCGTGGGACTAGCGGGACCTACGAGCAGTACTTC	CASSRGTSGTYEQYF
TRBV6-1	NA	TRBJ2-1	TRBD1	TGTGCCAGCAGTGAAGGGGACAGGGGCTACAATGAGCAGTTCTTC	CASSEGDRGYNEQFF
TRBV4-3	NA	TRBJ1-2	NA	TGCGCCAGCAGCCAAGACCTTCTCCGCGACAACTCGGACTACACCTTC	CASSQDLLRDNSDYTF
TRBV3-1/TRBV3-2	NA	TRBJ1-2	NA	TGTGCCAGCAGCCGACAGCCCAGCTATGGCTACACCTTC	CASSRQPSYGYTF
TRBV11-2	NA	TRBJ2-5	TRBD1	TGTGCCAGCAGCTTAAACCCAGGGGGTTTAGAGACCCAGTACTTC	CASSLNPGGLETQYF
TRBV24-1	NA	TRBJ1-5	NA	TGTGCCACCAGTTACCTGGGGGGGAATCAGCCCCAGCATTTT	CATSYLGGNQPQHF
TRBV3-1/TRBV3-2	NA	TRBJ2-7	TRBD1	TGTGCCAGCAGCTCAAGGTCAAGGACAGGGGGCGATTCCTACGAGCAGTACTTC	CASSSRSRTGGDSYEQYF
TRBV4-3	NA	TRBJ2-7	TRBD1	TGCGCCAGCAGCCAAGATCTAACAGGGGCGTCCTACGAGCAGTACTTC	CASSQDLTGASYEQYF
TRBV3-1/TRBV3-2	NA	TRBJ1-2	TRBD1	TGTGCCAGCAGCCAAATCCCGGGACAGGGGTATGGCTACACCTTC	CASSQIPGQGYGYTF
TRBV2	few	TRBJ1-5	NA	TGTGCCGCCAGCGGAGGACAGAGAAATCAGCCCCAGCATTTT	CAASGGQRNQPQHF
TRBV19	NA	TRBJ2-7	TRBD1	TGTGCCAGTAGTATTCGGACAGGGGCTAGGGAGCAGTACTTC	CASSIRTGAREQYF
TRBV4-1	NA	TRBJ1-3	NA	TGCGCCAGCAGCCCCCGGGACATCTCTGGAAACACCATATATTTT	CASSPRDISGNTIYF
TRBV5-4	NA	TRBJ2-1	TRBD1	TGTGCCAGCAGAGGTATGGGACAGCCCTACAATGAGCAGTTCTTC	CASRGMGQPYNEQFF
TRBV12-2	NA	TRBJ2-1	NA	TGTGCAAGTCGCTTAGAAACACTAGCGGGGGGGCCCAATGAGCAGTTCTTC	CASRLETLAGGPNEQFF
TRBV7-6	NA	TRBJ2-7	NA	TGTGCCAGCAGCGGACGTGCTAGGGGCGAGCAGTACTTC	CASSGRARGEQYF
TRBV9	NA	TRBJ1-3	TRBD1	TGTGCCAGCAGCGTACAGACAGGGAGAGACACCATATATTTT	CASSVQTGRDTIYF
TRBV6-5	NA	TRBJ2-7	NA	TGTGCCAGCAGTTACTCCATCTCCTACGAGCAGTACTTC	CASSYSISYEQYF
TRBV30	NA	TRBJ2-7	NA	TGTGCCTGGAGTGTATTACAGGGATCCTACGAGCAGTACTTC	CAWSVLQGSYEQYF
TRBV7-6	NA	TRBJ2-1	TRBD2	TGTGCCAGCAGCTTAGTGGCGGGGGGAGCTGAGCAGTTCTTC	CASSLVAGGAEQFF
TRBV5-1	NA	TRBJ1-1	TRBD1	TGCGCCAGCAGCTCACAGACAGGGGGCACTGAAGCTTTCTTT	CASSSQTGGTEAFF
TRBV3-1/TRBV3-2	few	TRBJ2-1	TRBD2	TGTGCCAGCAGCCACTCGGGGGCGGGGGGCCGTGAGCGGTTCTTC	CASSHSGAGGRERFF
TRBV19	NA	TRBJ1-2	NA	TGTGCCAGTAGTATAAGGGGGGGCTCCTATGGCTACACCTTC	CASSIRGGSYGYTF
TRBV2	NA	TRBJ2-7	TRBD2	TGTGCCAGCAACGTCCGGGACTACCGCTCCTACGAGCAGTACTTC	CASNVRDYRSYEQYF
TRBV7-2	NA	TRBJ2-2	NA	TGTGCCAGCAGCACAGACACCCCCGGGGAGCTGTTTTTT	CASSTDTPGELFF
TRBV12-3/TRBV12-4	NA	TRBJ2-5	NA	TGTGCCAGCAGTTTGTGGACAGAAGAGACCCAGTACTTC	CASSLWTEETQYF
TRBV3-1/TRBV3-2	NA	TRBJ2-4	NA	TGTGCCAGCAGCCTGGGCCTAGCCAAAAACATTCAGTACTTC	CASSLGLAKNIQYF
TRBV7-3	NA	TRBJ2-3	NA	TGTGCCAGCAGCCCACCGTTAAGCGGCACAGATACGCAGTATTTT	CASSPPLSGTDTQYF
TRBV7-2	NA	TRBJ2-3	TRBD2	TGTGCCAGCAGCTTACGCCTAGCGGAGACCACAGATACGCAGTATTTT	CASSLRLAETTDTQYF
TRBV4-2	NA	TRBJ1-5	NA	TGTGCCAGCAGCCAAGATCGTCTAGTTAATCAGCCCCAGCATTTT	CASSQDRLVNQPQHF
TRBV5-4	NA	TRBJ2-7	NA	TGTGCCAGCAGCTTGGCTCTAGGAGGACGCTCCTACGAGCAGTACTTC	CASSLALGGRSYEQYF
TRBV4-2	NA	TRBJ1-1	NA	TGTGCCAGCAGCCGGGCCCAGGGAAGGAACACTGAAGCTTTCTTT	CASSRAQGRNTEAFF
TRBV3-1/TRBV3-2	NA	TRBJ2-3	TRBD2	TGTGCCACAAAAGCGGGGGGGCCCGATACGCAGTATTTT	CATKAGGPDTQYF
TRBV7-3	once	TRBJ2-1	TRBD2	TGTGCCAGCAGCCGGGGACTATCCGAATCCTACAATGAGCAGTTCTTC	CASSRGLSESYNEQFF
TRBV4-1	once	TRBJ1-1	NA	TGCGCCAGCAGCCAAGACAACAGCTTGAGCACTGAAGCTTTCTTT	CASSQDNSLSTEAFF
TRBV19	NA	TRBJ2-2	TRBD1	TGTGCCAGTAGTATCTTTTTTCGGGGACAGGGGGCTACCGGGGAGCTGTTTTTT	CASSIFFRGQGATGELFF
TRBV7-9	few	TRBJ1-2	NA	TGTGCCAGCGTCGGCGGCAACTATGGCTACACCTTC	CASVGGNYGYTF
TRBV6-1	NA	TRBJ1-1	NA	TGTGCCAGCAGTGAACTGGGAGTGGGGGGGCTGAACACTGAAGCTTTCTTT	CASSELGVGGLNTEAFF
TRBV6-1	NA	TRBJ1-2	TRBD1	TGTGCCAGCAGTGCAGAAGAGGGGGCGTATAACTATGGCTACACCTTC	CASSAEEGAYNYGYTF
TRBV20-1	NA	TRBJ2-7	NA	TGCAGTGCGAACGAGAACTACGAGCAGTACTTC	CSANENYEQYF
TRBV2	NA	TRBJ1-6	TRBD1	TGTGCCAGCACTTCAGGACAGGGATATAATTCACCCCTCCACTTT	CASTSGQGYNSPLHF
TRBV11-2	NA	TRBJ2-5	NA	TGTGCCAGCAGGCCGGCGGGAGAGACCCAGTACTTC	CASRPAGETQYF
TRBV2	NA	TRBJ2-7	NA	TGTGCCAGCAGTGAACTGGAGGTTCGGGCCTACGAGCAGTACTTC	CASSELEVRAYEQYF
TRBV4-1	NA	TRBJ1-6	TRBD1	TGCGCCAGCAGCTTCCGACAGGGGGATCCCTCTGACCATAATTCACCCCTCCACTTT	CASSFRQGDPSDHNSPLHF
TRBV27	few	TRBJ2-7	NA	TGTGCCAAGCGACCGGTCGTTAGCTCCTACGAGCAGTACTTC	CAKRPVVSSYEQYF
TRBV6-5	NA	TRBJ1-2	NA	TGTGCCAGCAGTTATCAAGACACCTATGGCTACACCTTC	CASSYQDTYGYTF
TRBV6-2/TRBV6-3	NA	TRBJ2-2	NA	TGTGCCAGCAGTAAGACAGACACCGGGGAGCTGTTTTTT	CASSKTDTGELFF
TRBV9	few	TRBJ1-6	NA	TGTGCCAGCAGCGTAGATTTAAATTCACCCCTCCACTTT	CASSVDLNSPLHF
TRBV7-9	NA	TRBJ2-3	TRBD2	TGTGCCAGCAGCCCTGTTCGGACTAGCGGGGCACACACAGATACGCAGTATTTT	CASSPVRTSGAHTDTQYF